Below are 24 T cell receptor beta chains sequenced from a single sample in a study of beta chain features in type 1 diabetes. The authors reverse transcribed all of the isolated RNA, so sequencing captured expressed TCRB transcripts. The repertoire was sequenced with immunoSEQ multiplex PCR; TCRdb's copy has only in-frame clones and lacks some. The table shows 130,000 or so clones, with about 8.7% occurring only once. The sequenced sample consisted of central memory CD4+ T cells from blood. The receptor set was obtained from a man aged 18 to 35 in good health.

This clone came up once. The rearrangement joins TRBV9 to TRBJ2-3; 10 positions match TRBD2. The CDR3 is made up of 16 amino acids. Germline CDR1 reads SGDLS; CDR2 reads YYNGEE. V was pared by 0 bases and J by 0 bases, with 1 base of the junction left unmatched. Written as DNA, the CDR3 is TGTGCCAGCAGCGTAGGGACTAGCGGAAGCACAGATACGCAGTATTTT. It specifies CASSVGTSGSTDTQYF.

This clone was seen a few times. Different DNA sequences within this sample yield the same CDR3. CDR3 bases: TGTGCCAGCAGCTTGACAGGGGGTAGCAATCAGCCCCAGCATTTT. Translated: CASSLTGGSNQPQHF. The V gene is TRBV7-2, the J gene TRBJ1-5; TRBD1 matches at 9 bases. Trimming at V came to 3 bases and at J to 0 bases, leaving 0 bases not matched to a gene. Germline assignment: CDR1 SGHTA and CDR2 FQGNSA. CDR3 length: 15 amino acids.

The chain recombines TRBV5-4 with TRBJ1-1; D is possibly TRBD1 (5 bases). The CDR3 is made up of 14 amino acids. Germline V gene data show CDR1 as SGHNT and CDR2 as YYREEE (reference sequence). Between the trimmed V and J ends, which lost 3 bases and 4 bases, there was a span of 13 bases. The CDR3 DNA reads TGTGCCAGCAGCTCACCTCGGGGGTTCACTGAAGCTTTCTTT. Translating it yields CASSSPRGFTEAFF.

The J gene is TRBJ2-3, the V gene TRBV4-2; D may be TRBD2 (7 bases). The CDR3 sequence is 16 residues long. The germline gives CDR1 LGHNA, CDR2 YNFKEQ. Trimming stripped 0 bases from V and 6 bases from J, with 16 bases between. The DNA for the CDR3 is TGTGCCAGCAGCCAAGAGGGGGCGGGGGCAGGGGATACGCAGTATTTT. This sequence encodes CASSQEGAGAGDTQYF.

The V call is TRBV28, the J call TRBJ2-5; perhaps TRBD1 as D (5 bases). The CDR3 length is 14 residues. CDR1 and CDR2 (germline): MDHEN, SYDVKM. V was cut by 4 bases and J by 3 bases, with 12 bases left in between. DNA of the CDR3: TGTGCCAGCAGTTCCTGGACGGACAAAGAGACCCAGTACTTC. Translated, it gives CASSSWTDKETQYF.

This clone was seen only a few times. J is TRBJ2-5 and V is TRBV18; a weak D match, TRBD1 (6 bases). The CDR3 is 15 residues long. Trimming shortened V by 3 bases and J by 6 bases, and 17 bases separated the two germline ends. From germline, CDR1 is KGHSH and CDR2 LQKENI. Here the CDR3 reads CASSPAPGAIQTQYF. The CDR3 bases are TGTGCCAGCTCACCGGCGCCAGGGGCAATTCAGACCCAGTACTTC.

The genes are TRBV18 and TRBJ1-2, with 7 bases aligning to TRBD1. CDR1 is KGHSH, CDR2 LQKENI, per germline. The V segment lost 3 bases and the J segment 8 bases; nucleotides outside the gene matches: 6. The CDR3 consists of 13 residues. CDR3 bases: TGTGCCAGCTCACCGACAGGGTCGGGAGGCTACACCTTC. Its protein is CASSPTGSGGYTF.

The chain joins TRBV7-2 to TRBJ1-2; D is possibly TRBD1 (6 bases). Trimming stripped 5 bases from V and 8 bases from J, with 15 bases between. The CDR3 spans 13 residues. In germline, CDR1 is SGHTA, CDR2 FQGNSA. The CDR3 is CASSRTTGDGYTF. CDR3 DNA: TGTGCCAGCAGCCGGACGACAGGTGACGGCTACACCTTC.

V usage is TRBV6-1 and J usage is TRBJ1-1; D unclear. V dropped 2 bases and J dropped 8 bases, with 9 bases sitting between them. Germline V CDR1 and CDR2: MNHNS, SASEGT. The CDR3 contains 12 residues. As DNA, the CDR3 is TGTGCCAGCAGTGAATACTCGGGAGAAGCTTTCTTT. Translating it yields CASSEYSGEAFF.

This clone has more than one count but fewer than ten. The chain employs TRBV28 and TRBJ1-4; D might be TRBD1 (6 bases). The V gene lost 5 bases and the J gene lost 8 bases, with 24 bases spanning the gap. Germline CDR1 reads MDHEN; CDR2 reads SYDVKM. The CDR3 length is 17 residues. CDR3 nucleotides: TGTGCCAGCAGTCACTTGGGGGCATCTCGGAAGGAGGAAAAACTGTTTTTT. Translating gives CASSHLGASRKEEKLFF.

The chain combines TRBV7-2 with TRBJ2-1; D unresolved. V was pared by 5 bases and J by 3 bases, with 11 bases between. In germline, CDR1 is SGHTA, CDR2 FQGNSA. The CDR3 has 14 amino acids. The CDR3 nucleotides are TGTGCCAGCAGCGCCGTGGGCAGCTACAATGAGCAGTTCTTC. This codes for CASSAVGSYNEQFF.

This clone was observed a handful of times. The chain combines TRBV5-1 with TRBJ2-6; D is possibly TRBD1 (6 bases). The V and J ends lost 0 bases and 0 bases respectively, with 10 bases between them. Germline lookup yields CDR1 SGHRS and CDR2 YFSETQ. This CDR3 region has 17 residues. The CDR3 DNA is TGCGCCAGCAGCTTGGGGACAGCGAGCTCTGGGGCCAACGTCCTGACTTTC. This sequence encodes CASSLGTASSGANVLTF.

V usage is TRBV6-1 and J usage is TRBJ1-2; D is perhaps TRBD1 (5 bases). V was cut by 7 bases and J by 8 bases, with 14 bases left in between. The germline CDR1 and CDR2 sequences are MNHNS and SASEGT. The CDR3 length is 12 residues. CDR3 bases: TGTGCCAGCACCGGCGGGGCCGGGGGCTACACCTTC. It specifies CASTGGAGGYTF.

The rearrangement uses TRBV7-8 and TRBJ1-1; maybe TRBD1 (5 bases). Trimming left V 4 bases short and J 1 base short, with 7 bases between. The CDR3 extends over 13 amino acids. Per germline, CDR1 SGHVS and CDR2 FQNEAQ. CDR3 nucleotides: TGTGCCAGCAGCTCACAGGAGAACACTGAAGCTTTCTTT. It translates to CASSSQENTEAFF. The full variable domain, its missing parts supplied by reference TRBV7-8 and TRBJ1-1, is GAGVSQSPRYKVAKRGQDVALRCDPISGHVSLFWYQQALGQGPEFLTYFQNEAQLDKSGLPSDRFFAERPEGSVSTLKIQRTQQEDSAVYLCASSSQENTEAFFGQGTRLTVV.

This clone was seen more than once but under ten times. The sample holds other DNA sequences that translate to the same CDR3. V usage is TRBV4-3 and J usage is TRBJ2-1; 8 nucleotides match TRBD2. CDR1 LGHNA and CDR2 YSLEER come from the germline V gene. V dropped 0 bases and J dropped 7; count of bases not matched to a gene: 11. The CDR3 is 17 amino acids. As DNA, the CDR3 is TGCGCCAGCAGCCAAGACCCCCCCCGGGGGGGCAGGAATGAGCAGTTCTTC. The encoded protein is CASSQDPPRGGRNEQFF.

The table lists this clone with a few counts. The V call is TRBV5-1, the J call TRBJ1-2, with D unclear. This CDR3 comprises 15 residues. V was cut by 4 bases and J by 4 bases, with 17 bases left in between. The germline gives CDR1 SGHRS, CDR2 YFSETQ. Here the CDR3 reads CASSPEGSASYGYTF. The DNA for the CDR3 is TGCGCCAGCAGCCCAGAAGGTAGCGCTTCCTATGGCTACACCTTC.

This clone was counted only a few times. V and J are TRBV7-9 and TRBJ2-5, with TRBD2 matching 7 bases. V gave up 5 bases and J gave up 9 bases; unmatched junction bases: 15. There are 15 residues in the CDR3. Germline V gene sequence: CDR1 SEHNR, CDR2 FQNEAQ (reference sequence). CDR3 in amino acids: CASSPRTGEGWAQYF. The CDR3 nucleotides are TGTGCCAGCAGCCCCAGGACGGGGGAGGGATGGGCCCAGTACTTC.

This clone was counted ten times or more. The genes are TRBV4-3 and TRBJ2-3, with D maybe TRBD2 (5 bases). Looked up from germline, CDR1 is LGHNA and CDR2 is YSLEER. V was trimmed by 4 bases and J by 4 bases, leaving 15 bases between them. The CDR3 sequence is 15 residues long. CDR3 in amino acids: CASSRETSGADTQYF. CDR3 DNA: TGCGCCAGCAGCCGGGAGACATCCGGCGCAGATACGCAGTATTTT.

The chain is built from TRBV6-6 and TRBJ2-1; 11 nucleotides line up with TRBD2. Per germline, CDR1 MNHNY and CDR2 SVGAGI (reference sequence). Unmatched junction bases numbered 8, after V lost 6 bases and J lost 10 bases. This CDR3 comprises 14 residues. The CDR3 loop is CASSPGLAAGEQFF. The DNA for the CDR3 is TGTGCCAGCAGCCCGGGACTAGCGGCGGGCGAGCAGTTCTTC.

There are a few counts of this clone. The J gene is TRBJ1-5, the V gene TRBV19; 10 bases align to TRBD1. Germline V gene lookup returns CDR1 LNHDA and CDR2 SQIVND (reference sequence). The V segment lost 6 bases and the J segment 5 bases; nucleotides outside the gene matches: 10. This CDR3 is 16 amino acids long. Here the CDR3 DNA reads TGTGCCAGTAGCAGCTCGACAGGGGGCCGTGATCAGCCCCAGCATTTT. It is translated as CASSSSTGGRDQPQHF.

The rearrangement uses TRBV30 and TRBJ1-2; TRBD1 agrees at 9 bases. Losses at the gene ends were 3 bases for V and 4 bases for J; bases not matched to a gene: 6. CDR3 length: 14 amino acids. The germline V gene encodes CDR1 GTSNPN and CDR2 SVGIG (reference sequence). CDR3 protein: CAWRPGQGIYGYTF. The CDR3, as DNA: TGTGCCTGGAGGCCGGGACAGGGTATCTATGGCTACACCTTC.

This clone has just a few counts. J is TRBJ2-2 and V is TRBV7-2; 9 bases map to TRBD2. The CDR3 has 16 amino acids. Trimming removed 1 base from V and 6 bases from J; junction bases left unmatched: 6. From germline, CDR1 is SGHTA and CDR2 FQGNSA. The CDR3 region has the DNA TGTGCCAGCAGCTTAGTGGGTGGCGGGGGGGCCGGGGAGCTGTTTTTT. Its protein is CASSLVGGGGAGELFF.

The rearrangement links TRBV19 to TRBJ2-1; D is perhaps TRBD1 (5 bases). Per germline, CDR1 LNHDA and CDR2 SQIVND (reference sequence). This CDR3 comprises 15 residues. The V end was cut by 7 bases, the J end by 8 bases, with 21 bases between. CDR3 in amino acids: CASTMTVGWVDEQFF. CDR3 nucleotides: TGTGCCAGTACCATGACAGTAGGCTGGGTCGATGAGCAGTTCTTC.

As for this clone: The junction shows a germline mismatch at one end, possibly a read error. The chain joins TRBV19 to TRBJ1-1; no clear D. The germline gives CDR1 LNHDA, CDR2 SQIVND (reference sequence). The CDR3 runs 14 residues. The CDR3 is CATSKREMNTEAFF. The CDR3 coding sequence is TGTGCCACTAGTAAGAGGGAAATGAACACTGAAGCTTTCTTT.